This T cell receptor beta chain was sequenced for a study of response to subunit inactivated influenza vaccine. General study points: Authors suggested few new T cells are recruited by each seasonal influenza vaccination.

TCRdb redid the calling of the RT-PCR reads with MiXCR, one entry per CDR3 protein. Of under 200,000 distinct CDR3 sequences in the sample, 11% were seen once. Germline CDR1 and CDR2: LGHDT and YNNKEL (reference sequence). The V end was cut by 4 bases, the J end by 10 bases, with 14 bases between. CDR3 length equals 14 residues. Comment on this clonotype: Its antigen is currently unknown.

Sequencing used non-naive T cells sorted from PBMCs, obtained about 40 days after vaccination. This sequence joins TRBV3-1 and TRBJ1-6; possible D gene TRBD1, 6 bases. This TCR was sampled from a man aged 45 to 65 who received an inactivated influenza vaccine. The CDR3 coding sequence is TGTGCCAGCAGCCCCAAGGGGGGGCAATCACCCCTCCACTTT. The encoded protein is CASSPKGGQSPLHF.